This is a list of T cell receptor beta chains from one sample in a study of blood T cells in healthy people across ages. TCRdb re-derived calls from the 5' RACE reads in MiXCR, one entry per CDR3 protein. Of roughly 2 million distinct CDR3 sequences listed, 40% to 55% are singletons. The sequencing input was blood. These receptors were collected from a woman aged 40-49 years in good health. Both conserved end residues are part of each CDR3. Not every row has a clone size; where given, it reads once, few, many or a size class.

clone_size	v_call	j_call	cdr3_aa
.	TRBV5-6	TRBJ1-4	CASSPKGPLVGEKLFF
once	TRBV20-1	TRBJ2-3	CSARASSGGGSSTDTQYF
.	TRBV24-1	TRBJ2-1	CATSDLPLDRRGARTYNEQFF
once	TRBV2	.	CASSFRPEGSYNEQYF
.	TRBV20-1	TRBJ2-5	CSARDAQETQYF
few	TRBV11-2	TRBJ2-7	CASSLEGRKIYEQYF
few	TRBV12-3/TRBV12-4	TRBJ2-7	CASKRDRPLIYEQYF
.	TRBV29-1	TRBJ2-1	CSVDRAITTYNEQFF
few	TRBV27	TRBJ2-5	CASSLAAAIQETQYF
few	TRBV7-2	TRBJ2-5	CASSAGLARETQYF
few	TRBV6-1	TRBJ2-7	CASRRGRPSYEQYF
many	TRBV7-2	TRBJ1-2	CASSRNDGYTF
few	TRBV6-2/TRBV6-3	TRBJ2-3	CASRDQGIDTQYF
.	TRBV20-1	TRBJ2-1	CSASPSGSSYNEQFF
few	TRBV28	TRBJ2-7	CASTNWPGEQYF
.	TRBV6-5	TRBJ2-3	CASRSGLAGGTRYAYF
once	TRBV7-6	TRBJ1-6	CASSLGTDFFNPPLHF
.	TRBV24-1	TRBJ2-1	CATSDSGTGSYNEQFF
few	TRBV5-1	TRBJ2-1	CASSPDNPLPSSYNEQFF
.	TRBV20-1	TRBJ1-2	CSTPERRSHYGYTF
.	TRBV4-3	TRBJ2-7	CASSQDGRGPSNEQYF
.	TRBV4-2	TRBJ2-5	CASSQDLWETQYF
.	TRBV10-2	TRBJ2-5	CASRDRVVSETQYF
few	TRBV20-1	TRBJ1-2	CSARTGSYTF
.	TRBV6-1	TRBJ2-7	CASNDRGGTYEQYF
.	TRBV6-2/TRBV6-3	TRBJ2-1	CASSQRLAGGPLYNEQFF
few	TRBV7-2	TRBJ2-1	CASSTRTGLAGPSSYNEQFF
.	TRBV6-5	TRBJ2-7	CAIGNPLPYEQYF
many	TRBV29-1	TRBJ2-5	CSVDLSGGQETQYF
.	TRBV9	TRBJ2-3	CASSGVGGGAGDTQYF
.	TRBV7-6	TRBJ2-3	CAGSLAISSDTQYF
few	TRBV20-1	TRBJ2-1	CSAHSALTGGQFF
.	TRBV6-1	TRBJ2-1	CASSPWGHSSYNEQFF
few	TRBV5-1	TRBJ2-7	CASSQLELQYF
few	TRBV6-6	TRBJ1-2	CASSTGDRPNYGYTF
once	TRBV12-3/TRBV12-4	TRBJ2-3	CASISSWRVRTDTQYF
.	TRBV20-1	TRBJ1-5	CSARPTGGSNQPQHF
few	TRBV7-2	TRBJ2-5	CASSFHRGPGGGETQYF
.	TRBV24-1	TRBJ2-7	CATSDFEGSYSSYEQYF
.	TRBV14	TRBJ2-7	CASSQAVGLGEQYF
.	TRBV6-2/TRBV6-3	TRBJ2-1	CASSSGGAQNEQFF
.	TRBV28	TRBJ2-5	CASSSEDRGWETQYF
.	TRBV2	TRBJ2-5	CASSEDLGGVQETQYF
.	TRBV28	TRBJ2-6	CASSAEQVGRSGANVLTF
few	TRBV4-1	TRBJ2-3	CASSQDTTGTDTQYF
.	TRBV6-2/TRBV6-3	TRBJ2-1	CASSYQGSSFYNEQFF
few	TRBV14	.	CASSHWDRSYEQYF
few	TRBV7-2	TRBJ2-1	CASSLGGTSGRSYNEQFF
few	TRBV6-5	TRBJ2-3	CASLRRAGGTDTQYF
once	TRBV7-2	TRBJ1-2	CAGSSELLGYGYTF
.	TRBV21-1	TRBJ2-4	CACSIQGGLDKNIQYF
.	TRBV27	TRBJ2-3	CASSGRTGTDTQYF
few	TRBV6-2/TRBV6-3	TRBJ2-1	CASSYTYPRSGGIDEQFF